This entry lists 21 T cell receptor beta chains sequenced from one sample in a study of response to subunit inactivated influenza vaccine. One entry per CDR3 protein results from TCRdb running MiXCR on the RT-PCR reads. The profile covers 500,000 to 550,000 distinct CDR3 sequences, with under 30% appearing a single time and 2.5% to 3.5% taken by the ten largest. This sample was shared with a second study, whose subject was T cells expressing NK-cell markers. That paper notes: Researchers built TCR beta cDNA using 5'RACE template switching with UMIs.

The input for sequencing was CD4+ T cells sorted from PBMCs, taken about 13 days after vaccination. All receptors come from a man aged 45 to 65 who received an inactivated influenza vaccine.

This chain's CDR3 is CSARSILRDRSYSPLHF. CDR3 nucleotide sequence: TGCAGTGCTAGGTCAATTCTCCGGGACAGGAGTTATTCACCCCTCCACTTT. This rearrangement joins TRBV20-1 to TRBJ1-6; 8 bases are a match to TRBD1. Unmatched junction bases numbered 15, after V lost 3 bases and J lost 8 bases. Germline V lookup: CDR1 DFQATT, CDR2 SNEGSKA (reference sequence). CDR3 length equals 17 residues.

This clonotype was detected ten times or more. This chain links TRBV10-3 with TRBJ2-5; D ambiguous. Germline CDR1 and CDR2: ENHRY and SYGVKD. Trimming left V 2 bases short and J 2 bases short, with 6 bases between. This CDR3 is built from 13 residues. CDR3 residues: CAISENFQETQYF. As DNA, the CDR3 is TGTGCCATCAGTGAGAACTTTCAAGAGACCCAGTACTTC.

This clonotype was detected a few times. This chain joins TRBV7-9 and TRBJ2-7; D is ambiguous. V dropped 0 bases and J dropped 0 bases, with 9 bases sitting between them. This CDR3 comprises 15 residues. Germline V gene data show CDR1 as SEHNR and CDR2 as FQNEAQ (reference sequence). For the CDR3, the DNA is TGTGCCAGCAGCTTAGCGGGCGCCAACTCCTACGAGCAGTACTTC. The encoded protein is CASSLAGANSYEQYF. The full variable domain, in which reference TRBV7-9 and TRBJ2-7 provide the parts outside the CDR3, is DTGVSQNPRHKITKRGQNVTFRCDPISEHNRLYWYRQTLGQGPEFLTYFQNEAQLEKSRLLSDRFSAERPKGSFSTLEIQRTEQGDSAMYLCASSLAGANSYEQYFGPGTRLTVT.

This clonotype was observed a few times. The chain carries TRBV2 and TRBJ2-2; either TRBD1 or TRBD2 may fit D (5 bases each). Germline V CDR1 and CDR2: SNHLY, FYNNEI. Trimming left V 2 bases short and J 0 bases short, with 7 bases between. This CDR3 is built from 15 residues. CDR3 bases: TGTGCCAGCAGTGAATTGGGGGCGAACACCGGGGAGCTGTTTTTT. This codes for CASSELGANTGELFF.

The chain uses TRBV28 and TRBJ2-3, with 7 bases matching TRBD2. This CDR3 region has 14 residues. Looked up from germline, CDR1 is MDHEN and CDR2 is SYDVKM. V lost 5 bases to trimming and J lost 4 bases; unmatched junction nucleotides: 6. The CDR3 region is CASSRLARADTQYF. The CDR3, as DNA: TGTGCCAGCAGTCGACTAGCTCGGGCAGATACGCAGTATTTT.

The chain combines TRBV20-1 with TRBJ1-4, with 10 bases aligning to TRBD1. The germline CDR1 and CDR2 sequences are DFQATT and SNEGSKA (reference sequence). V shed 6 bases, J shed 8 bases, and the junction held 6 bases outside the gene matches. The CDR3 spans 13 residues. The CDR3 spells CSAPTGGGEKLFF. The DNA for the CDR3 is TGCAGTGCACCGACAGGGGGCGGCGAAAAACTGTTTTTT.

This clonotype was detected only a few times. The chain is built from TRBV11-3 and TRBJ1-1; D ambiguous. V dropped 5 bases and J dropped 10 bases, with 11 bases sitting between them. The CDR3 has 11 residues. Germline lookup yields CDR1 SGHNT and CDR2 YENEEA. The CDR3 region has the DNA TGTGCCAGCAGCCCCCCCGTTTCAGCTTTCTTT. Protein sequence: CASSPPVSAFF.

This chain uses TRBV20-1 with TRBJ1-1, with D hard to call. Trimming left V 5 bases short and J 6 bases short, with 10 bases between. The germline V gene has CDR1 DFQATT and CDR2 SNEGSKA (reference sequence). This CDR3 contains 11 residues. CDR3 bases: TGCAGTGCTTCCGACACGGCTGAAGCTTTCTTT. It specifies CSASDTAEAFF.

The rearrangement links TRBV28 to TRBJ2-7, with D hard to call. The V end lost 8 bases, the J end lost 0 bases, and 14 bases lay between the germline ends. Per the germline V gene, CDR1 is MDHEN and CDR2 is SYDVKM. There are 14 residues in the CDR3. The CDR3 DNA sequence: TGTGCCAGCGGGATCATCACGGGCTCCTACGAGCAGTACTTC. Translating gives CASGIITGSYEQYF.

The chain combines TRBV4-1 with TRBJ2-7; TRBD2 matches 8 bases. The CDR3 extends over 14 amino acids. Losses at the gene ends were 0 bases for V and 10 bases for J; bases not matched to a gene: 8. Germline V gives CDR1 MGHRA, CDR2 YSYEKL. The CDR3 sequence is CASSQEAGDKDQYF. CDR3 nucleotide sequence: TGCGCCAGCAGCCAAGAAGCGGGGGATAAGGATCAGTACTTC.

V and J are TRBV19 and TRBJ2-4; no clear D gene. V gave up 4 bases and J gave up 3 bases, with 13 bases separating them. Looked up from germline, CDR1 is LNHDA and CDR2 is SQIVND (reference sequence). CDR3 size: 15 residues. The DNA for the CDR3 is TGTGCCAGTAGTAACCGACGGACGGGCAAAAACATTCAGTACTTC. Protein: CASSNRRTGKNIQYF.

This clonotype has a handful of counts. V and J are TRBV28 and TRBJ2-2; no firm D call. Germline-derived CDR1 and CDR2 are MDHEN and SYDVKM. The CDR3 runs to 13 residues. V was shortened by 8 bases and J by 1 base, with 8 bases between the two germline ends. The CDR3 region has the DNA TGTGCCAGCGGACGGATGAACACCGGGGAGCTGTTTTTT. Translating gives CASGRMNTGELFF. The whole variable domain, filled in from reference TRBV28 and TRBJ2-2, reads DVKVTQSSRYLVKRTGEKVFLECVQDMDHENMFWYRQDPGLGLRLIYFSYDVKMKEKGDIPEGYSVSREKKERFSLILESASTNQTSMYLCASGRMNTGELFFGEGSRLTVL.

The CDR3 protein is CASSPRTGEKGEQYF. CDR3 coding DNA: TGTGCCAGCAGCCCCCGGACTGGGGAGAAGGGAGAGCAGTACTTC. V usage is TRBV6-1 and J usage is TRBJ2-7; tentative D call: TRBD2 (5 bases). From germline, CDR1 is MNHNS and CDR2 SASEGT. V shed 6 bases and J shed 7 bases, with 22 bases lying between them. The length of the CDR3 is 15 residues.

V usage is TRBV11-2 and J usage is TRBJ2-3; 10 bases are shared with TRBD2. The CDR3 spans 21 residues. Germline V gene lookup returns CDR1 SGHAT and CDR2 FQNNGV. V lost 6 bases to trimming and J lost 1 base; unmatched junction nucleotides: 22. In nucleotides, the CDR3 is TGTGCCAGCAGGCCGGAAAGGACTAGCGGCTCCCACCTAAGGGGCACAGATACGCAGTATTTT. This gives the protein CASRPERTSGSHLRGTDTQYF.

This clonotype came up a few times. J is TRBJ2-7 and V is TRBV20-1; D call uncertain. V was cut by 5 bases and J by 3 bases, with 17 bases left in between. This CDR3 is built from 14 residues. CDR1 is DFQATT, CDR2 SNEGSKA, per germline (reference sequence). CDR3 bases: TGCAGTGCTCGACCCCCTCAGGCCGTCTACGAGCAGTACTTC. Protein sequence: CSARPPQAVYEQYF.

The gene calls are TRBV20-1 and TRBJ2-1; tentative D call: TRBD2 (6 bases). Germline V gives CDR1 DFQATT, CDR2 SNEGSKA (reference sequence). Trimming removed 6 bases from V and 6 bases from J, with 21 bases in between. CDR3 length equals 15 residues. CDR3 protein: CSARGGTRRSNEQFF. The CDR3 nucleotides read TGCAGTGCCCGCGGTGGGACTCGACGAAGCAATGAGCAGTTCTTC.

This clonotype was detected a few times. The chain employs TRBV29-1 and TRBJ2-5; D might be TRBD2 (6 bases). CDR1 SQVTM and CDR2 ANQGSEA come from the germline V gene. This CDR3 comprises 12 residues. Trimming pared 7 bases from V and 4 bases from J, leaving 13 bases between. The CDR3 bases are TGCAGCGGCGGGGAAAACTCAGAGACCCAGTACTTC. Translating gives CSGGENSETQYF.

This clonotype was seen a few times. The chain couples TRBV4-1 to TRBJ1-1, with a tentative D call TRBD1 (5 bases). V was pared by 0 bases and J by 4 bases, with 12 bases between. The CDR3 is 15 residues long. The V gene's germline CDR1 is MGHRA and CDR2 YSYEKL. The CDR3 spells CASSQEPEGFTEAFF. The CDR3 nucleotides read TGCGCCAGCAGCCAAGAACCAGAGGGGTTCACTGAAGCTTTCTTT.

V is TRBV6-2 or TRBV6-3 and J is TRBJ1-2; D gene uncertain. Germline V gene lookup returns CDR1 MNHEY and CDR2 SVGEGT. Trimming pared 5 bases from V and 1 base from J, leaving 8 bases between. CDR3 length: 13 amino acids. CDR3: CASSKQSNYGYTF. The CDR3 DNA reads as TGTGCCAGCAGTAAACAGAGTAACTATGGCTACACCTTC.

The sample holds many counts of this clonotype. The CDR3, as DNA: TGCAGCGGTATTGGACAGGGGACAGATACGCAGTATTTT. This codes for CSGIGQGTDTQYF. The rearrangement uses TRBV29-1 and TRBJ2-3, with 9 bases fitting TRBD1. This CDR3 has 13 residues. Germline trimming cut 7 bases from V and 3 bases from J; bases unmatched to any gene: 5. Germline values: CDR1 SQVTM, CDR2 ANQGSEA.

This clonotype was recorded a few times. The rearrangement links TRBV5-1 to TRBJ2-7, with D uncertain. Germline-derived CDR1 and CDR2 are SGHRS and YFSETQ. The length of the CDR3 is 14 residues. V lost 0 bases and J lost 5, with 12 bases in between. CDR3 nucleotides: TGCGCCAGCAGCTTGGCCACCCCATCGGACGAGCAGTACTTC. Its translation: CASSLATPSDEQYF. The variable domain in full, with the rest retrieved from reference TRBV5-1 and TRBJ2-7, is KAGVTQTPRYLIKTRGQQVTLSCSPISGHRSVSWYQQTPGQGLQFLFEYFSETQRNKGNFPGRFSGRQFSNSRSEMNVSTLELGDSALYLCASSLATPSDEQYFGPGTRLTVT.